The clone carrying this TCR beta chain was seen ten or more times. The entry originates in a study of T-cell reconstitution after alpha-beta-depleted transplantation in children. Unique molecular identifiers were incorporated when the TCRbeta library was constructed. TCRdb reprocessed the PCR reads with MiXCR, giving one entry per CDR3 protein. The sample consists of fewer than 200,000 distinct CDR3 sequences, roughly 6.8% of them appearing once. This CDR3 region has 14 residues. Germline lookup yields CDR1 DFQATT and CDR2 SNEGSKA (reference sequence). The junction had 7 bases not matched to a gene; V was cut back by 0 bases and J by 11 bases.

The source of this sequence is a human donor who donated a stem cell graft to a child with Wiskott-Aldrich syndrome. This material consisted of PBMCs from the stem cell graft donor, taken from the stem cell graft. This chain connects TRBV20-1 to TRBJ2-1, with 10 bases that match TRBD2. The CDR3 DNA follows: TGCAGTGCTAGAGATAAATTGGGACTAGCGAAGCAGTTCTTC. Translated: CSARDKLGLAKQFF.